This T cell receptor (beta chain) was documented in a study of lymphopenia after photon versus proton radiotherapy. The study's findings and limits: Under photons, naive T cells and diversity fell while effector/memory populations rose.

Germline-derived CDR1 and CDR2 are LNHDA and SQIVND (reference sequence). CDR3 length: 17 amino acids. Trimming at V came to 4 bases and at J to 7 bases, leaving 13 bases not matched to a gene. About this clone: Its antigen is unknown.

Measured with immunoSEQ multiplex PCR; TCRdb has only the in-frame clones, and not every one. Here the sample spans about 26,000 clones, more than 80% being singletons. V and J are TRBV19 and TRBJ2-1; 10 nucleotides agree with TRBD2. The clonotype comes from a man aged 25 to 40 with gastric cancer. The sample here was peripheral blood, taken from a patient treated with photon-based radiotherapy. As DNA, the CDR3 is TGTGCCAGTAGTAACTTTCAGCGGGAGGGCGGGGTAAATGAGCAGTTCTTC. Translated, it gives CASSNFQREGGVNEQFF.